These T cell receptor beta chains were read from a single sample in a study of cytotoxic CD8 clonotypes in ibrutinib-treated CLL. Assay: immunoSEQ multiplex PCR; the TCRdb copy retains only in-frame clones and omits some. The repertoire holds about 140,000 clones, 70% to 90% seen once, with 7.6% in the top ten. The source was PBMCs, collected after 36 months of ibrutinib treatment. These receptors all stem from a human donor with chronic lymphocytic leukemia. Both conserved end residues are part of each CDR3. A D gene is named only where the DNA matches it firmly. The size field is filled for only some rows; it gives once, few, many or a size class.

V gene	D gene	J gene	clone size	CDR3 protein	CDR3 DNA
TRBV6-6	TRBD1	TRBJ1-5	NA	CASNRDSINQPQHF	TGTGCCAGCAATCGGGACAGTATCAATCAGCCCCAGCATTTT
TRBV4-1	TRBD1	TRBJ1-1	NA	CASSQGQVRGNGAFF	TGCGCCAGCAGCCAGGGACAGGTTAGGGGTAATGGGGCTTTCTTT
TRBV9	NA	TRBJ1-4	NA	CASSVLGTSGEKLFF	TGTGCCAGCAGCGTGTTGGGGACATCAGGTGAAAAACTGTTTTTT
TRBV18	NA	TRBJ1-1	once	CASSPPTRNTEAFF	TGTGCCAGCTCACCACCCACCCGTAACACTGAAGCTTTCTTT
TRBV13	NA	TRBJ2-7	NA	CASSRTDSTTYEQYF	TGTGCCAGCAGCCGGACGGACAGTACCACCTACGAGCAGTACTTC
TRBV6-5	TRBD1	TRBJ1-2	NA	CASSYSSRTGNGYTF	TGTGCCAGCAGTTACTCTTCGCGGACAGGGAATGGCTACACCTTC
TRBV10-3	NA	TRBJ2-2	NA	CAISEGRGANTGELFF	TGTGCCATCAGTGAAGGGCGGGGCGCGAACACCGGGGAGCTGTTTTTT
TRBV2	NA	TRBJ2-7	NA	CASSRKDEQYF	TGTGCCAGCAGCAGAAAGGACGAGCAGTACTTC
TRBV30	TRBD2	TRBJ2-7	once	CAWSPLAGSEQYF	TGTGCCTGGAGTCCTCTAGCGGGATCCGAGCAGTACTTC
TRBV19	TRBD1	TRBJ1-5	once	CASTGTGPAGQPQHF	TGTGCCAGTACGGGGACAGGACCGGCGGGACAGCCCCAGCATTTT
TRBV19	NA	TRBJ1-1	few	CASRHRGRGKGTEAFF	TGTGCCAGTAGACACCGGGGCCGGGGCAAGGGCACTGAAGCTTTCTTT
TRBV10-3	NA	TRBJ1-2	NA	CAISESIGLVHDGYTF	TGTGCCATCAGTGAGTCAATTGGCCTGGTCCACGATGGCTACACCTTC
TRBV6-1	NA	TRBJ1-2	NA	CASSAQGIRPTNYGYTF	TGTGCCAGCAGTGCCCAGGGGATCAGGCCCACTAACTATGGCTACACCTTC
TRBV7-9	NA	TRBJ1-1	NA	CASSSFRNRVEAFF	TGTGCCAGCAGCTCCTTCCGAAACAGGGTTGAAGCTTTCTTT
TRBV18	TRBD2	TRBJ2-5	NA	CASSPPGGRQTQYF	TGTGCCAGCTCACCACCGGGAGGGAGGCAGACCCAGTACTTC
TRBV5-1	NA	TRBJ2-3	NA	CASSLGPTVDTQYF	TGCGCCAGCAGCTTGGGGCCCACGGTAGATACGCAGTATTTT
TRBV19	TRBD2	TRBJ2-5	NA	CASRAGRAGGPETQYF	TGTGCCAGTAGGGCAGGCCGAGCGGGGGGTCCAGAGACCCAGTACTTC
TRBV10-3	NA	TRBJ1-3	NA	CAINDSGNTIYF	TGTGCCATCAACGACTCTGGAAACACCATATATTTT